The 29 T cell receptor beta chains in this list originate from one sample, sequenced in a study of shared clonotypes between healthy human individuals. Profiled with immunoSEQ multiplex PCR; TCRdb holds only in-frame clones, not every one. The sample yields approximately 700,000 clones, about 80% seen once. The sample comprised memory CD4+ T cells sorted from blood. Subset denoted: CD45RA-negative fraction. Receptors were obtained from a young woman in good health.

Only one count was recorded for this clone. V and J are TRBV28 and TRBJ1-5; 8 bases map to TRBD1. V lost 5 bases to trimming and J lost 6 bases; unmatched junction nucleotides: 12. The germline gives CDR1 MDHEN, CDR2 SYDVKM. The CDR3 sequence is 16 residues long. The chain's CDR3 is CASSRKTGALGQPQHF. The CDR3 region has the DNA TGTGCCAGCAGTAGGAAGACAGGGGCATTGGGTCAGCCCCAGCATTTT.

With respect to this clone: It may be a read error: a sequence one base away is much more abundant. This chain links TRBV2 with TRBJ2-3, with D hard to call. CDR3 size: 11 residues. Trimming took 4 bases from V and 5 from J, leaving 4 bases between them. Germline CDR1 SNHLY, CDR2 FYNNEI. CDR3 nucleotides: TGTGCCAGCAGTGTAGGAGATACGCAGTATTTT. Its protein product is CASSVGDTQYF.

Concerning this clone: This may arise from a read error, as a much more abundant clone is one base away. Other nucleotide sequences in the sample specify the same CDR3. The chain links TRBV2 to TRBJ1-2, with D tentatively TRBD1 (6 bases). The V and J ends lost 2 bases and 1 base respectively, with 8 bases between them. Germline V gene data show CDR1 as SNHLY and CDR2 as FYNNEI. This CDR3 region has 14 residues. The CDR3 DNA sequence: TGTGCCAGCAGTGAAAGGGGGAGTAACTATGGCTACACCTTC. Translated, it gives CASSERGSNYGYTF.

The genes are TRBV18 and TRBJ1-1; 8 positions match TRBD1. There are 15 residues in the CDR3. Losses at the gene ends were 6 bases for V and 1 base for J; bases not matched to a gene: 7. CDR1 KGHSH and CDR2 LQKENI come from the germline V gene. CDR3 residues: CASSTGTGANTEAFF. CDR3 bases: TGTGCCAGCTCGACAGGGACAGGAGCGAACACTGAAGCTTTCTTT.

This clone was detected only a few times. The V gene is TRBV2, the J gene TRBJ2-7, with D possibly called TRBD1 or TRBD2 (5 bases each). Trimming cost V 7 bases and J 0 bases, with 19 bases left between them. Per germline, CDR1 SNHLY and CDR2 FYNNEI. CDR3 length equals 16 residues. The CDR3: CASTPTGLASSYEQYF. DNA for the CDR3: TGTGCCAGCACCCCCACGGGGCTCGCAAGCTCCTACGAGCAGTACTTC.

A remark on this clone: Within the sample, other DNA sequences also encode this same CDR3. The chain couples TRBV4-2 to TRBJ2-3; the match to TRBD2 covers 13 bases. Trimming took 4 bases from V and 0 from J; bases not matched to a gene: 7. The CDR3 contains 18 residues. From germline, CDR1 is LGHNA and CDR2 YNFKEQ. CDR3 bases: TGTGCCAGCAGCCCTTGGACTAGCGGGAGTAGTAGCACAGATACGCAGTATTTT. Translation gives CASSPWTSGSSSTDTQYF.

A remark on this clone: At one of its ends the junction is not consistent with the germline gene, which may arise from a read error. This chain joins TRBV7-2 and TRBJ2-3, with no clear D. The CDR3 is 16 amino acids. Germline V lookup: CDR1 SGHTA, CDR2 FQGNSA. The CDR3 sequence: CASSLVEAIQPDTQYF. CDR3 nucleotides: TGTGCCAGCAGCTTAGTAGAGGCCATTCAACCAGACACGCAGTATTTT.

This chain joins TRBV19 and TRBJ1-1; 10 bases are shared with TRBD1. From germline, CDR1 is LNHDA and CDR2 SQIVND (reference sequence). This CDR3 contains 14 residues. The V gene end was trimmed by 6 bases and the J gene end by 4 bases; junction bases not matched to a gene: 5. The CDR3 spells CASSLGTGVTEAFF. The DNA for the CDR3 is TGTGCCAGTAGCTTGGGGACAGGGGTCACTGAAGCTTTCTTT.

As DNA, the CDR3 is TGTGCCAGCAGTTACTCGGGCCCTAGGGAGCAGTACTTC. It specifies CASSYSGPREQYF. The chain uses TRBV6-6 and TRBJ2-7; D is undetermined. The CDR3 sequence is 13 residues long. Germline V gene lookup returns CDR1 MNHNY and CDR2 SVGAGI (reference sequence). V lost 0 bases, J lost 7 bases, and 10 bases lay in between.

The CDR3 spells CAWSVGVQTQYF. CDR3 nucleotide sequence: TGTGCCTGGAGTGTTGGGGTGCAGACCCAGTACTTC. This sequence joins TRBV30 and TRBJ2-5, with no clear D. Trimming stripped 0 bases from V and 6 bases from J, with 8 bases between. The V gene's germline CDR1 is GTSNPN and CDR2 SVGIG (reference sequence). The CDR3 loop spans 12 amino acids.

V gene TRBV28 combines with J gene TRBJ2-2; 9 bases are shared with TRBD2. Germline values: CDR1 MDHEN, CDR2 SYDVKM. The CDR3 consists of 16 residues. J lost 7 bases, V lost 6 bases, and 12 bases had no gene match. The CDR3 nucleotides read TGTGCCAGCAGGCCCGCGGCGGGAGGGCTTGGCGGGGAGCTGTTTTTT. It is translated as CASRPAAGGLGGELFF.

The chain is built from TRBV5-4 and TRBJ1-1, with D unclear. Germline assignment: CDR1 SGHNT and CDR2 YYREEE (reference sequence). Trimming took 4 bases from V and 1 from J, leaving 14 bases between them. The CDR3 runs 15 residues. The CDR3 DNA reads as TGTGCCAGCAGCCCAGGCCCTCCACGGAACACTGAAGCTTTCTTT. It codes for CASSPGPPRNTEAFF.

V gene TRBV28 combines with J gene TRBJ2-4; D is perhaps TRBD2 (6 bases). Germline CDR1 is MDHEN and CDR2 is SYDVKM. V lost 2 bases, J lost 9 bases, and 17 bases lay in between. This CDR3 has 15 amino acids. In DNA form, the CDR3 reads TGTGCCAGCAGTTTAAGCCGGGACTTCGGGGCCATTCAGTACTTC. Protein: CASSLSRDFGAIQYF.

The chain employs TRBV5-4 and TRBJ2-1, with unresolved D. This CDR3 is built from 15 residues. Germline CDR1 reads SGHNT; CDR2 reads YYREEE (reference sequence). Trimming pared 4 bases from V and 0 bases from J, leaving 11 bases between. This CDR3 is CASSGGTGSYNEQFF. In nucleotides, the CDR3 is TGTGCCAGCAGCGGCGGTACGGGCTCCTACAATGAGCAGTTCTTC.

The genes are TRBV14 and TRBJ2-7; 8 bases map to TRBD1. With V trimmed by 0 bases and J by 5 bases, 15 bases remained unmatched. Looked up from germline, CDR1 is SGHDN and CDR2 is FVKESK. The CDR3 loop spans 18 amino acids. CDR3 sequence reads: CASSQDGPLRGLSDEQYF. The CDR3 nucleotides are TGTGCCAGCAGCCAAGATGGACCTCTCAGGGGGCTCAGTGACGAGCAGTACTTC.

The genes are TRBV6-5 and TRBJ2-7, with TRBD2 matching over 13 bases. This CDR3 has 15 residues. In germline, CDR1 is MNHEY, CDR2 SVGAGI. The V segment lost 4 bases and the J segment 5 bases; nucleotides outside the gene matches: 5. CDR3 in DNA: TGTGCCAGCAGTTCACTAGCGGGAGGGTTGCACGAGCAGTACTTC. It encodes CASSSLAGGLHEQYF.

The chain is built from TRBV10-3 and TRBJ2-7; D possibly corresponds to TRBD1 (6 bases). CDR3 length equals 14 residues. Germline V gives CDR1 ENHRY, CDR2 SYGVKD. V was pared by 6 bases and J by 0 bases, with 12 bases between. CDR3 in amino acids: CAISPGQSSYEQYF. Written as DNA, the CDR3 is TGTGCCATCAGCCCAGGACAGAGCTCCTACGAGCAGTACTTC.

The chain uses TRBV11-2 and TRBJ2-7; D not resolved. Looked up from germline, CDR1 is SGHAT and CDR2 is FQNNGV. Trimming took 5 bases from V and 0 from J, leaving 14 bases between them. This CDR3 is built from 15 residues. CDR3 protein: CASSLGFGSSYEQYF. The CDR3 DNA reads as TGTGCCAGCAGCCTAGGGTTTGGCAGCTCCTACGAGCAGTACTTC.

The chain couples TRBV4-2 to TRBJ1-4; D might be TRBD1 (6 bases). The CDR3 loop spans 13 amino acids. The germline gives CDR1 LGHNA, CDR2 YNFKEQ. V lost 6 bases, J lost 8 bases, and 13 bases lay in between. Written as DNA, the CDR3 is TGTGCCAGCAGAGGGGGGGTTAAGGAAAAACTGTTTTTT. It encodes CASRGGVKEKLFF.

The sample holds many counts of this clone. Other DNA sequences within the sample encode an identical CDR3. The genes are TRBV7-2 and TRBJ2-3; D is ambiguous. This CDR3 region has 12 residues. The germline gives CDR1 SGHTA, CDR2 FQGNSA. V was trimmed by 5 bases and J by 9 bases, leaving 12 bases between them. CDR3 amino acids: CASSPYADTQYF. The CDR3 coding sequence is TGTGCCAGCAGCCCTTATGCCGACACGCAGTATTTT.

This clone was observed once. V is TRBV6-5 and J is TRBJ2-7; D gene uncertain. The length of the CDR3 is 14 residues. Germline lookup yields CDR1 MNHEY and CDR2 SVGAGI. V was clipped by 4 bases and J by 0 bases, with 10 bases between them. CDR3 region: CASSWTPGSYEQYF. The CDR3, as DNA: TGTGCCAGCAGTTGGACCCCGGGCTCCTACGAGCAGTACTTC.

The V and J genes are TRBV7-2 and TRBJ1-5; D is undetermined. Germline V gives CDR1 SGHTA, CDR2 FQGNSA. This CDR3 is built from 12 residues. The V end lost 3 bases, the J end lost 9 bases, and 9 bases lay between the germline ends. Here the CDR3 DNA reads TGTGCCAGCAGCTTGATAGGGCTGCCCCAGCATTTT. Protein sequence: CASSLIGLPQHF.

V is TRBV6-1 and J is TRBJ2-2, with D unresolved. With 1 base removed from V and 0 bases from J, the gap between germline ends came to 9 bases. This CDR3 spans 16 amino acids. In germline, CDR1 is MNHNS, CDR2 SASEGT. CDR3 in amino acids: CASSEGANPNTGELFF. CDR3 DNA sequence: TGTGCCAGCAGTGAAGGGGCTAACCCGAACACCGGGGAGCTGTTTTTT.

The CDR3 is CASSFFSGTSDTQYF. The CDR3 region has the DNA TGTGCCAGCTCATTTTTTTCCGGGACTTCAGATACGCAGTATTTT. The V gene is TRBV18, the J gene TRBJ2-3; D perhaps matches TRBD2 (6 bases). This CDR3 spans 15 amino acids. Trimming took off 5 bases at V and 4 bases at J, with 16 bases between the two ends. The V gene's germline CDR1 is KGHSH and CDR2 LQKENI.

The rearrangement uses TRBV6-6 and TRBJ2-7, with D perhaps matching TRBD1 (5 bases). CDR3 length: 13 residues. CDR1 MNHNY and CDR2 SVGAGI come from the germline V gene (reference sequence). V was trimmed by 10 bases and J by 0 bases, leaving 13 bases between them. The CDR3 DNA is TGTGCCATCATGACAGCGAGCTCCTACGAGCAGTACTTC. Its protein product is CAIMTASSYEQYF.

This clone appeared a single time. The chain joins TRBV19 to TRBJ2-5; D call uncertain. Judging by the DNA end, TRBJ2-7 fits better; the J call may be wrong. The CDR3 spans 14 residues. Germline CDR1 and CDR2: LNHDA and SQIVND (reference sequence). CDR3 amino acids: CASSRTGLAYEQYF. The CDR3, as DNA: TGTGCCAGTAGTAGAACGGGTCTCGCCTACGAGCAGTACTTC.

This chain connects TRBV27 to TRBJ2-1; 8 bases align to TRBD2. The CDR3 loop spans 12 amino acids. Per the germline V gene, CDR1 is MNHEY and CDR2 is SMNVEV (reference sequence). After removal of 7 bases from V and 9 bases from J, the junction contained 5 bases not matched to a gene. CDR3: CASIAGGPEQFF. The DNA of the CDR3 is TGTGCCAGCATCGCGGGAGGCCCTGAGCAGTTCTTC.

This clone was observed a few times. The rearrangement joins TRBV19 to TRBJ2-1; TRBD2 agrees at 7 bases. V lost 4 bases and J lost 10; bases outside the gene matches: 7. The germline V gene has CDR1 LNHDA and CDR2 SQIVND (reference sequence). This CDR3 is 13 amino acids long. The CDR3 nucleotides are TGTGCCAGTAGTACTAGCGGATCGGTGGAGCAGTTCTTC. Translated: CASSTSGSVEQFF.

In its sample, this clone was seen once. The gene calls are TRBV10-2 and TRBJ1-4, with TRBD1 as a possible D gene (5 bases). The CDR3 sequence is 15 residues long. The V gene's germline CDR1 is WSHSY and CDR2 SAAADI. V dropped 8 bases and J dropped 7 bases, with 20 bases sitting between them. For the CDR3, the DNA is TGCGCCAGCTCCAATGGGGCCCAGAGGGGTGAAAAACTGTTTTTT. This sequence encodes CASSNGAQRGEKLFF.